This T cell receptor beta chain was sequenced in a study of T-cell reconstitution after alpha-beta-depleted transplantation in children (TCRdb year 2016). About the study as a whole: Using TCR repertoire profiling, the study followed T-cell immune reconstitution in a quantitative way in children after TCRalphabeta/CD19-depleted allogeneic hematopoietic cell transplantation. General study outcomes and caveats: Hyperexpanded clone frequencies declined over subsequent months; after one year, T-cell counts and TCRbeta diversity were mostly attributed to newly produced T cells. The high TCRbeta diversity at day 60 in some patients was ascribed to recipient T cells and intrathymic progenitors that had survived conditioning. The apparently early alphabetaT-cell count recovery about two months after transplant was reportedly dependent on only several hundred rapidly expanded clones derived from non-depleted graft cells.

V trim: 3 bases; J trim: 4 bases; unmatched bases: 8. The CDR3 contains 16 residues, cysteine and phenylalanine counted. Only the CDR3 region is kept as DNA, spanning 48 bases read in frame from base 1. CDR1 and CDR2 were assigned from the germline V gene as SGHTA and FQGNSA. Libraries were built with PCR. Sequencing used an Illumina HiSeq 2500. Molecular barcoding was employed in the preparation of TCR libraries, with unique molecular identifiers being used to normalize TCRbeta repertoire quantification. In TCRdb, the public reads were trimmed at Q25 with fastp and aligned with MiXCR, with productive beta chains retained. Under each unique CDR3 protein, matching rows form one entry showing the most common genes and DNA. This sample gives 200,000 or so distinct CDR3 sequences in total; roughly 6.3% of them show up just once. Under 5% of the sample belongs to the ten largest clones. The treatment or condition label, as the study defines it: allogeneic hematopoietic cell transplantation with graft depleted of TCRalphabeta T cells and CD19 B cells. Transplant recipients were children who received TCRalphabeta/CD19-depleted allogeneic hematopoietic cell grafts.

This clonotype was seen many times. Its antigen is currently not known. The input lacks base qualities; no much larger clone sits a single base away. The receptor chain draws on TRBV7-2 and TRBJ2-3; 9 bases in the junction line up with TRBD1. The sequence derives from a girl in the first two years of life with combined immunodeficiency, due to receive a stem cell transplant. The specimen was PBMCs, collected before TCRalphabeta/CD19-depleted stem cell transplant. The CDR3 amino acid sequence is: CASSFPPGQGPDTQYF. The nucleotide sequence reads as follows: TGTGCCAGCAGCTTTCCTCCGGGACAGGGCCCAGATACGCAGTATTTT.